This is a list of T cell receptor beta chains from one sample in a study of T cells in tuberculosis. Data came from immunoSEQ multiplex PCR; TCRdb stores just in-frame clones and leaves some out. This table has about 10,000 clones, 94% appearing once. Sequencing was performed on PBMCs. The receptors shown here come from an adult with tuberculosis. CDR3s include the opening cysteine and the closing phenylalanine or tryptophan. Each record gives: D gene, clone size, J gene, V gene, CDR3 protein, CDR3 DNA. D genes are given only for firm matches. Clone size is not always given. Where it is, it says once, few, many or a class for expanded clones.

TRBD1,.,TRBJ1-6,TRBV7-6,CASSHTPTGENSPLHF,TGTGCCAGCAGCCATACCCCGACAGGGGAAAATTCACCCCTCCACTTT
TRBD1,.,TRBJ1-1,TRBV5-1,CASSSGTGLGNTEAFF,TGCGCCAGCAGCTCGGGGACAGGGCTTGGGAACACTGAAGCTTTCTTT
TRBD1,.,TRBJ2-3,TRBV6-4,CASSETGGIGFRTDTQYF,TGTGCCAGCAGCGAAACAGGGGGCATTGGGTTTCGCACAGATACGCAGTATTTT
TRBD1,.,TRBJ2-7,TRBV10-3,CASGTGSYEQYF,TGTGCCTCGGGGACAGGCTCCTACGAGCAGTACTTC
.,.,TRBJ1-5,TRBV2,CASSWGHGNQPQHF,TGTGCCAGCAGTTGGGGACACGGTAATCAGCCCCAGCATTTT
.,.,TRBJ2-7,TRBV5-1,CASSNRDTLDEQYF,TGCGCCAGCAGCAACCGGGACACCTTGGACGAGCAGTACTTC
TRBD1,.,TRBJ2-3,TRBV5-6,CASSLRTGYDTQYF,TGTGCCAGCAGCTTGAGGACAGGGTACGATACGCAGTATTTT
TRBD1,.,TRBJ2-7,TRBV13,CASSSAGTGYDEQYF,TGTGCCAGCAGCTCGGCAGGGACAGGGTATGACGAGCAGTACTTC
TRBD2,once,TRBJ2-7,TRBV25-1,CASSDPLAGGEQYF,TGTGCCAGCAGTGATCCCCTAGCGGGAGGCGAGCAGTACTTC
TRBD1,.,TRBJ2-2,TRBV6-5,CASSRTGGVTGELFF,TGTGCCAGCAGCAGGACAGGGGGCGTTACCGGGGAGCTGTTTTTT
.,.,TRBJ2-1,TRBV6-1,CASSAIMTYEQFF,TGTGCCAGCAGTGCCATAATGACTTATGAGCAGTTCTTC
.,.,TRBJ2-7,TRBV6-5,CASSYTSSHEQYF,TGTGCCAGCAGCTACACTAGCTCCCACGAGCAGTACTTC
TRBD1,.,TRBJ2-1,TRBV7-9,CASSDRGHPLNEQFF,TGTGCCAGCAGCGACAGGGGGCACCCTCTGAATGAGCAGTTCTTC
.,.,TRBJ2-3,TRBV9,CASSVWANPFPTDTQYF,TGTGCCAGCAGCGTTTGGGCCAACCCTTTCCCCACAGATACGCAGTATTTT
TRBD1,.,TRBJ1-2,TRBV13,CASSEGQGHNYGYTF,TGTGCCAGCAGCGAGGGACAGGGGCATAACTATGGCTACACCTTC
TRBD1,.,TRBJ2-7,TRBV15,CATSRDPTGREQYF,TGTGCCACCAGCAGAGACCCGACAGGGCGCGAGCAGTACTTC